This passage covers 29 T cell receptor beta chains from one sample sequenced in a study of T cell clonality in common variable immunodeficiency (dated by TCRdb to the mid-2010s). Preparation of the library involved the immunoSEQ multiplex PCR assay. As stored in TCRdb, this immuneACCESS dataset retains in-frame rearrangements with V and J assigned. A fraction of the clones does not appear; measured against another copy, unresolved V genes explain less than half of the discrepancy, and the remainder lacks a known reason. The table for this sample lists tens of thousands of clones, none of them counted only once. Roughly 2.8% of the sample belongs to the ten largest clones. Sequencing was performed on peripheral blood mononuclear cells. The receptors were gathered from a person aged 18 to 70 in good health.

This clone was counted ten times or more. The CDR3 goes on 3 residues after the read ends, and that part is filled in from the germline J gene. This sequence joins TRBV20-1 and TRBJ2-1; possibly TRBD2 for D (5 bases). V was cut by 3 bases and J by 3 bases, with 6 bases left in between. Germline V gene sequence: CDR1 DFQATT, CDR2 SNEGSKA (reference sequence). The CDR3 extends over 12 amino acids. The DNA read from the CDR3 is TGCAGTGCTAGGACTAACTACAATGAG. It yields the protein CSARTNYNE. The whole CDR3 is CSARTNYNEQFF.

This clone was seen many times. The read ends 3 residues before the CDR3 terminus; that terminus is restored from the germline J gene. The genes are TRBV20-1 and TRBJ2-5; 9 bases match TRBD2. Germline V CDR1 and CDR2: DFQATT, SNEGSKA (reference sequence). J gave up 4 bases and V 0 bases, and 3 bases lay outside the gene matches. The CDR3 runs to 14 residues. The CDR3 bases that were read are TGCAGTGCTAGAGAAGGGACTAGCAGAGAGACC. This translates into CSAREGTSRET. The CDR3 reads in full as CSAREGTSRETQYF.

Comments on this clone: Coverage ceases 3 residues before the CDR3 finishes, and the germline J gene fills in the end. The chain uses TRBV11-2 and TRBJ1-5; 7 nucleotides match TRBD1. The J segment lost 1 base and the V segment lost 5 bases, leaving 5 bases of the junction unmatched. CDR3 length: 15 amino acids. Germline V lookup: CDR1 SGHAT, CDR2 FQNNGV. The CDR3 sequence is CASSRGTVSNQPQHF. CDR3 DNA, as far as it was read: TGTGCCAGCAGCCGAGGGACAGTAAGCAATCAGCCC.

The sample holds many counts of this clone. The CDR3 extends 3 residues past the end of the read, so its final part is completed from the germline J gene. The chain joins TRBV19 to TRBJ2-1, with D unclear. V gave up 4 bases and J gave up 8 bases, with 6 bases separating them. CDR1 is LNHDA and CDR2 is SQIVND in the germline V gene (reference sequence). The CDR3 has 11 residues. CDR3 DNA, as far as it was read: TGTGCCAGTAGTAGCGACTATGAG. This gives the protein CASSSDYE. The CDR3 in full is CASSSDYEQFF. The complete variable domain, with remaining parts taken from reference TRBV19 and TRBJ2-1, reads DGGITQSPKYLFRKEGQNVTLSCEQNLNHDAMYWYRQDPGQGLRLIYYSQIVNDFQKGDIAEGYSVSREKKESFPLTVTSAQKNPTAFYLCASSSDYEQFFGPGTRLTVL.

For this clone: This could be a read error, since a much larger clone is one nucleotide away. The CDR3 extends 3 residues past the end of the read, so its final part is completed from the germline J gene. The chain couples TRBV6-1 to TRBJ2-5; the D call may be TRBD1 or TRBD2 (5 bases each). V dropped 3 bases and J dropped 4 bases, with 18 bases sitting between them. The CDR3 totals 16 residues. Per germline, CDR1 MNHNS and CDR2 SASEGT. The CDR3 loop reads CASSERVGSGLETQYF. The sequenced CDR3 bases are TGTGCCAGCAGTGAGAGGGTCGGATCAGGGTTAGAGACC.

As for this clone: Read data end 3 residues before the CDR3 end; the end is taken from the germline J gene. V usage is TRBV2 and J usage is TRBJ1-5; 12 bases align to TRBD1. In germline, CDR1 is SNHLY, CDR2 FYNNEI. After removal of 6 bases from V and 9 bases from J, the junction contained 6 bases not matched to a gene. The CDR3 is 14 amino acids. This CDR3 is CASRGDRGLRPQHF. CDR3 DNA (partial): TGTGCCAGCAGAGGGGACAGGGGGCTAAGGCCC.

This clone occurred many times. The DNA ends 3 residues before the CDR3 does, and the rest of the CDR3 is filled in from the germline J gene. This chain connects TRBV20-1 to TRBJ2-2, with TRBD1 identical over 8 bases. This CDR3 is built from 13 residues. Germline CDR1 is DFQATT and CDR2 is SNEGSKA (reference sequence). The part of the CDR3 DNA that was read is TGCAGTGCCTCGACAGGGGTGAGTTCACCG. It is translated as CSASTGVSSP. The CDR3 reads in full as CSASTGVSSPLFF.

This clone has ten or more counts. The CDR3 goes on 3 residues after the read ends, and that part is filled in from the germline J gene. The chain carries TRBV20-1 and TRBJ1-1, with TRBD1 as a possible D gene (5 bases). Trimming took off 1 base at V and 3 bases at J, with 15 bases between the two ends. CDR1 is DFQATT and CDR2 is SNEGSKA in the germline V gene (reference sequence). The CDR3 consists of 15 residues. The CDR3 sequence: CSARVGGEEHTEAFF. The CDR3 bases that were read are TGCAGTGCTAGAGTGGGGGGAGAGGAACACACTGAA.

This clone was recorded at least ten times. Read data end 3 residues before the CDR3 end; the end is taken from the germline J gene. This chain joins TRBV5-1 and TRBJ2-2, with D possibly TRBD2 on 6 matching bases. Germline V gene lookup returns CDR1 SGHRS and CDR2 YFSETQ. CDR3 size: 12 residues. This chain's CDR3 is CASSLTGEKLFF. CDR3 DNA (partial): TGCGCCAGCAGCCTCACGGGGGAAAAG.

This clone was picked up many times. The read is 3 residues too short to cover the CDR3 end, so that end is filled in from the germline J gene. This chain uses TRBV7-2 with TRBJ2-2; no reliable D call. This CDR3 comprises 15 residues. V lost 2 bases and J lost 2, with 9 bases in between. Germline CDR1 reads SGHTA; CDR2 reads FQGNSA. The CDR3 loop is CASSLHQLNTGELFF. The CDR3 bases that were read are TGTGCCAGCAGCTTACATCAGTTAAACACCGGGGAG.

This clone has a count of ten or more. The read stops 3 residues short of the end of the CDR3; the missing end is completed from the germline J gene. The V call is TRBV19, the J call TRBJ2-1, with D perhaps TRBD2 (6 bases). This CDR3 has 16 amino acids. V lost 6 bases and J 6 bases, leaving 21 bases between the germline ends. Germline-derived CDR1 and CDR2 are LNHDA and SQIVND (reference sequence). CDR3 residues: CASSPRVLGRVNEQFF. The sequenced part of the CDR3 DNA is TGTGCCAGTAGCCCCAGGGTCCTCGGGAGAGTCAATGAG.

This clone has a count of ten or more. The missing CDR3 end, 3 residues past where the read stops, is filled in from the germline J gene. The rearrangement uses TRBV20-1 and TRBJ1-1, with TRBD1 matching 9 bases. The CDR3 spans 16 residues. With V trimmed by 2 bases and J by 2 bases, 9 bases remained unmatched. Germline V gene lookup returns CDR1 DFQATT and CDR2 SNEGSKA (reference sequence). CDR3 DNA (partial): TGCAGTGCTAGACCCTTTACAGGGGGCATTAACACTGAA. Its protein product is CSARPFTGGINTE. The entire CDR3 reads CSARPFTGGINTEAFF.

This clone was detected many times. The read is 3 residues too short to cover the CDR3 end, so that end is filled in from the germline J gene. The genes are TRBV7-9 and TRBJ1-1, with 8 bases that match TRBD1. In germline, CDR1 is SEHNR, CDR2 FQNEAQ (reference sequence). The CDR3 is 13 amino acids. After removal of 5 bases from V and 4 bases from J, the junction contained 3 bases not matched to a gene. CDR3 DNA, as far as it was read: TGTGCCAGCAGCCCGGACAGGGCCACTGAA. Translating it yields CASSPDRATE. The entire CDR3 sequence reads CASSPDRATEAFF.

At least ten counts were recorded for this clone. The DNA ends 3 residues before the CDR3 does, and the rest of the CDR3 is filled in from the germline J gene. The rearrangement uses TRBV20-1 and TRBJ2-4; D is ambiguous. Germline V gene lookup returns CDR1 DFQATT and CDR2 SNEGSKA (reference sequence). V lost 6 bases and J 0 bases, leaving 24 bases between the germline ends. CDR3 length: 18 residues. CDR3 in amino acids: CSARLPNNFRLAKNIQYF. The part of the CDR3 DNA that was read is TGCAGTGCCAGACTCCCTAACAACTTTCGACTAGCCAAAAACATT.

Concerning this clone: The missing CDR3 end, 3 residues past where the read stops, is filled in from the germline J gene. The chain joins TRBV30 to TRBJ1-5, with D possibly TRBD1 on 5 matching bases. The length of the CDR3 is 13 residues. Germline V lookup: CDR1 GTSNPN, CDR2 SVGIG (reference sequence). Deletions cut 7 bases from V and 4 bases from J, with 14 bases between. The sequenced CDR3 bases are TGTGCCTACTCTCCCCAGGGAAATCAGCCC. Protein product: CAYSPQGNQP. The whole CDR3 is CAYSPQGNQPQHF. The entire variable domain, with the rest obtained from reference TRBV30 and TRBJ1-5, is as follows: SQTIHQWPATLVQPVGSPLSLECTVEGTSNPNLYWYRQAAGRGLQLLFYSVGIGQISSEVPQNLSASRPQDRQFILSSKKLLLSDSGFYLCAYSPQGNQPQHFGDGTRLSIL.

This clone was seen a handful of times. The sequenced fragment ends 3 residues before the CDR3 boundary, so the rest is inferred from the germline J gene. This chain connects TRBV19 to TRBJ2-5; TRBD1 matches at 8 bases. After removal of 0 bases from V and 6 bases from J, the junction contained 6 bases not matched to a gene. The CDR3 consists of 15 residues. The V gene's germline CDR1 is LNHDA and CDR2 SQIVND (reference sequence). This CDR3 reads CASSIDSGGAKTQYF. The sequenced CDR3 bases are TGTGCCAGTAGTATAGATTCAGGGGGCGCGAAGACC.

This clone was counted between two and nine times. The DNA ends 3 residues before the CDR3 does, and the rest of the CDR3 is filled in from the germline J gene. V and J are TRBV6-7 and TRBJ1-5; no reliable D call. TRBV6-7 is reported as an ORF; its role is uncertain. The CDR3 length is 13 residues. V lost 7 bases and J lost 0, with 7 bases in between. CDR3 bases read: TGTGCCAGCACCCCAGATAGCAATCAGCCC. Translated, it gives CASTPDSNQP. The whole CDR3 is CASTPDSNQPQHF.

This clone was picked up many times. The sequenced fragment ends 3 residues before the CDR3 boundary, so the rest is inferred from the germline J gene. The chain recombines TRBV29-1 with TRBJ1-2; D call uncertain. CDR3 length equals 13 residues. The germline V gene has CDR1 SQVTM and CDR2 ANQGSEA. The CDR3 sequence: CSVESRLREGYTF. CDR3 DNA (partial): TGCAGCGTTGAGAGTCGACTGAGAGAGGGC.

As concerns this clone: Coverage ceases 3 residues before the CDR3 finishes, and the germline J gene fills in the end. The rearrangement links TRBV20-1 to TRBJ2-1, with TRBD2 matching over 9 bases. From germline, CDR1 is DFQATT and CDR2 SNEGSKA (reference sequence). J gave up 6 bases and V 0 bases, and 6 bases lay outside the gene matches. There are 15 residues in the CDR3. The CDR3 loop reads CSAREISGGLNEQFF. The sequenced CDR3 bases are TGCAGTGCTAGAGAAATTAGCGGGGGACTCAATGAG.

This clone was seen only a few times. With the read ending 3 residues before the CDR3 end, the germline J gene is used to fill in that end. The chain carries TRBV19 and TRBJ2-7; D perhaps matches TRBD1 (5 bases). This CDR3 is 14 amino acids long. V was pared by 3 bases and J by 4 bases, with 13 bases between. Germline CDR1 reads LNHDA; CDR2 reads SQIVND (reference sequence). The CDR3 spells CASSIEQGTYEQYF. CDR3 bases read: TGTGCCAGTAGTATTGAGCAGGGAACGTACGAG.

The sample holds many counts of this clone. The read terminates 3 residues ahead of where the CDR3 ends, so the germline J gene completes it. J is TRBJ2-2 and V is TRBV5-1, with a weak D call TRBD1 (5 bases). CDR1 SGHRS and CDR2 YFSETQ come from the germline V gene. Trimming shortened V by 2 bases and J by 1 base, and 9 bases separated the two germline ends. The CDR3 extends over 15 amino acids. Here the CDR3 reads CASSLGHLNTGELFF. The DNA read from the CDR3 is TGCGCCAGCAGCTTAGGACACTTGAACACCGGGGAG.

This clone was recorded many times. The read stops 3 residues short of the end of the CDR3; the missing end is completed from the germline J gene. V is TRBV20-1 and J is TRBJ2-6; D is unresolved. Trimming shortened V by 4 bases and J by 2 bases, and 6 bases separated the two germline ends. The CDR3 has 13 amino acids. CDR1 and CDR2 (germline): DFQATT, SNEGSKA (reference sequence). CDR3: CSAKTAGANVLTF. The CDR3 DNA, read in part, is TGCAGTGCTAAAACAGCTGGGGCCAACGTC.

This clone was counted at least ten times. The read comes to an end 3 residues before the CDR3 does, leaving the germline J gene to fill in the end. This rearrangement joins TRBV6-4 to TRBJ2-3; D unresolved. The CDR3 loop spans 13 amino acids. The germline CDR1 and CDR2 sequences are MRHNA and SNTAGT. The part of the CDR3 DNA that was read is TGTGCCAGCAGCGAAAATAGCAATCAGCCG. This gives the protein CASSENSNQP. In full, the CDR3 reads CASSENSNQPQYF.

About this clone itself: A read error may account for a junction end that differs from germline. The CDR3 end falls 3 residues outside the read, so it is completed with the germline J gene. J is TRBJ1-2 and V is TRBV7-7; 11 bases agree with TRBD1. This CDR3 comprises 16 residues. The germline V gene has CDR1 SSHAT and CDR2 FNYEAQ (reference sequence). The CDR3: CASSLVGTGGTDTYTF. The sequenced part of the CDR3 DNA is TGTGCTAGCAGCTTAGTGGGGACAGGGGGAACAGATACC.

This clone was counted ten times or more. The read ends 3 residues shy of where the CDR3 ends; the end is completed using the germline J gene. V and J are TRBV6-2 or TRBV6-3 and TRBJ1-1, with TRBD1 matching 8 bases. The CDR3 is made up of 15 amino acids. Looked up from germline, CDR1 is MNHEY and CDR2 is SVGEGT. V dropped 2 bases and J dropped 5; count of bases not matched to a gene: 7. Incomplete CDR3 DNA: TGTGCCAGCAGTTACCTAGGACAGGGATATACTGAA. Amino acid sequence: CASSYLGQGYTE. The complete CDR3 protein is CASSYLGQGYTEAFF.

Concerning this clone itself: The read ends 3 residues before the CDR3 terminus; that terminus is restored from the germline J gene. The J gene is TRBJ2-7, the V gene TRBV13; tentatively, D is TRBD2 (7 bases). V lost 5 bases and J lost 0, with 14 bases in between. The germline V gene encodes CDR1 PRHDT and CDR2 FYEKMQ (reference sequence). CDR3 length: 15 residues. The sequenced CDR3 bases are TGTGCCAGCAGCGTGGCGGGGGCCAGCTCCTACGAG. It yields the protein CASSVAGASSYE. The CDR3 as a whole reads CASSVAGASSYEQYF.

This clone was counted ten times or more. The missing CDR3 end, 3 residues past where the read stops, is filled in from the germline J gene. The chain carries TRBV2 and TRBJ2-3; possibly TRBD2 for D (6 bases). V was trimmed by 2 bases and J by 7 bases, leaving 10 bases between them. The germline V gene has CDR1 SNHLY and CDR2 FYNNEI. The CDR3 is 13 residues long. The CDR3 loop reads CASSELLAYTQYF. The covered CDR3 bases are TGTGCCAGCAGTGAATTACTAGCATATACG.

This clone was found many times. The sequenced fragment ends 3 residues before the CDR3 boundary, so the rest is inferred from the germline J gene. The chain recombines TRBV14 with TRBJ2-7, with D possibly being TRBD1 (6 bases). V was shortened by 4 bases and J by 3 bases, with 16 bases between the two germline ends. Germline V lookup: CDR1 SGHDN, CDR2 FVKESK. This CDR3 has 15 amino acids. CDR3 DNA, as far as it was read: TGTGCCAGCAGCCGCGTAGGGGGAACCATCTACGAG. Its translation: CASSRVGGTIYE. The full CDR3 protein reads CASSRVGGTIYEQYF.

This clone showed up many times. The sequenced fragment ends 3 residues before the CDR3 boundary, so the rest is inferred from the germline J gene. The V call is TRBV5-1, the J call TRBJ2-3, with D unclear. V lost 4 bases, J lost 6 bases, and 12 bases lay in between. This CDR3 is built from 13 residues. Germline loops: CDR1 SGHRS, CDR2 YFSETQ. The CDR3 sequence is CASSHQEGDTQYF. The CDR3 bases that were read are TGCGCCAGCAGCCACCAAGAAGGGGATACG.